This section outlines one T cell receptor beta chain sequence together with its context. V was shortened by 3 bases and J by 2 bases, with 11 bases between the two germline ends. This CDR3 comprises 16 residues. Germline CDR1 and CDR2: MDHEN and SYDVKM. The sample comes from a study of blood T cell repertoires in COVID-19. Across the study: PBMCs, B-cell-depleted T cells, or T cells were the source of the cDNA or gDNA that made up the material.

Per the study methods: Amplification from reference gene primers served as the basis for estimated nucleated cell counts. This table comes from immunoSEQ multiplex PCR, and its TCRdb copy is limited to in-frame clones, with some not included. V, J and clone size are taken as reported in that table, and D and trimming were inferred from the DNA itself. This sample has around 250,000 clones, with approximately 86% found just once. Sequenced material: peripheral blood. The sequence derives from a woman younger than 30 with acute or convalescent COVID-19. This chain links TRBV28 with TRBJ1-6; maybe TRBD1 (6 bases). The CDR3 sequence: CASSFLRGTYNSPLHF. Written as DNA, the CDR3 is TGTGCCAGCAGTTTTCTCAGGGGAACCTATAATTCACCCCTCCACTTT.